This TCR beta chain was profiled in a study of blood T cell repertoires in COVID-19. The wider study: The study drew acute and convalescent COVID-19 samples from the United States, Italy and Spain. T cells, B-cell-depleted T cells, or PBMCs provided the cDNA or gDNA that served as material.

Germline-derived CDR1 and CDR2 are LNHDA and SQIVND (reference sequence). The CDR3 covers 16 residues. V was pared by 7 bases and J by 0 bases, with 8 bases of the junction left unmatched. Original processing notes: Estimation of nucleated cell counts was performed using reference gene primer amplification. Sequenced by immunoSEQ multiplex PCR; TCRdb stores in-frame clones only, minus some. V, J and clone size derive from that table, while D and trimming were established from the DNA sequence. The table lists about 50,000 clones, 83% of them singletons. This chain uses TRBV19 with TRBJ2-1; 8 nucleotides line up with TRBD1. Sequencing input: peripheral blood. The clonotype was recovered from a man aged 40-49 years with acute or convalescent COVID-19. CDR3 region: CASNLGQASSYNEQFF. Written as DNA, the CDR3 is TGTGCCAGTAATTTGGGACAGGCGAGCTCCTACAATGAGCAGTTCTTC. Full variable domain (missing parts from reference TRBV19 and TRBJ2-1): DGGITQSPKYLFRKEGQNVTLSCEQNLNHDAMYWYRQDPGQGLRLIYYSQIVNDFQKGDIAEGYSVSREKKESFPLTVTSAQKNPTAFYLCASNLGQASSYNEQFFGPGTRLTVL.